Detailed here is one T cell receptor (beta chain). The data are from a study of T cell responses to AZD1222 COVID-19 vaccine. Background on the study: The study pooled second doses at about 4 or about 12 weeks.

The germline V gene encodes CDR1 SSHAT and CDR2 FNYEAQ (reference sequence). The germline V and J ends were trimmed by 0 bases and 5 bases, with 7 bases remaining between them. This CDR3 contains 13 residues. Method: immunoSEQ multiplex PCR; TCRdb's copy keeps in-frame clones and lacks some. The sample contains 150,000 or so clones, 94% of which appear only once. The specimen was peripheral blood, collected on day 0 of AZD1222 vaccination. This clonotype originated in an adult in good health. The V call is TRBV7-7, the J call TRBJ2-5; D is unclear. The CDR3 DNA sequence: TGTGCCAGCAGCTTAGCCCGACGGGAGACCCAGTACTTC. It is translated as CASSLARRETQYF.